Described below is a single T cell receptor (beta chain) sequence and its context. Clones were read by immunoSEQ multiplex PCR, and TCRdb kept only the in-frame ones, dropping some. The data show 200,000 to 300,000 clones, more than 75% seen once. The CDR3 has 16 residues. The germline gives CDR1 LNHDA, CDR2 SQIVND (reference sequence). The ends were cut back, 5 bases at V and 5 bases at J, with 20 bases in the middle. This specimen comes from a study of blood T cell repertoires in COVID-19. Study context: Acute-phase and convalescent COVID-19 samples originated in the United States, Italy and Spain.

The chain is built from TRBV19 and TRBJ2-3; maybe TRBD2 (7 bases). The sequence derives from a man aged 35-49 years who had recovered from COVID-19. The sample comprised peripheral blood. CDR3 region: CASSPQWGGREDTQYF. Written as DNA, the CDR3 is TGTGCCAGTAGTCCCCAGTGGGGGGGGCGGGAAGATACGCAGTATTTT.